The clone carrying this TCR beta chain was observed a single time. Its antigen is as yet unknown. Sequencing used immunoSEQ multiplex PCR; TCRdb keeps in-frame clones, though not all of them. The sample lists 2 million to 2.5 million clones, 93% occurring once. The ends lost 11 bases at V and 4 bases at J; junction bases unmatched: 18. Germline-derived CDR1 and CDR2 are MDHEN and SYDVKM. The CDR3 is made up of 16 amino acids. HIV-negative, healthy adults without recent acute infections or vaccinations were the donors. Partitioning of CD4+ cells yielded a CD45RA+ naive subset and a CD45RA-negative memory subset. This sample was included in a study of shared clonotypes between healthy human individuals. Study results and limitations: Larger richness was generally estimated for naive than memory subsets. Sampling included only blood; tissue repertoires likely differ.

This receptor was taken from a man in his late teens or twenties in good health. Some clones in this sample may be carry-over from other donors' samples. The sequencing sample was made of naive CD4+ T cells from PBMCs. The subset is: CD45RA+ positively selected. The chain joins TRBV28 to TRBJ1-2; TRBD1 agrees at 8 bases. CDR3 coding DNA: TGTGCCTGTACATTCGGACAGGGAAGGAAGGGCTATGGCTACACCTTC. It encodes CACTFGQGRKGYGYTF.